This T cell receptor (beta chain) was identified during a study of T cells in Graves' hyperthyroidism and ophthalmopathy. Looking at the study overall: Peripheral blood was drawn at first diagnosis, prior to all treatment. Findings and limits, study-wide: Ophthalmopathy could be told apart from stable hyperthyroidism with a 13 V-J model.

This clonotype was seen repeatedly, ten times or more. The antigen is unknown. Uncontrolled infection, other autoimmune disease, pregnancy or lactation barred patients from enrollment. RNA transcripts served as the template for amplifying TCR beta CDR3 regions. A first-round RT-PCR of the TCR CDR3 used the HTBI primer set. A single record per CDR3 protein comes from TCRdb applying MiXCR to the multiplex PCR reads. The repertoire holds hundreds of thousands of distinct CDR3 sequences, approximately 14% seen once, with roughly 10% in the top ten. Trimming stripped 5 bases from V and 2 bases from J, with 20 bases between. Germline CDR1 reads SQVTM; CDR2 reads ANQGSEA. This CDR3 contains 16 residues.

This TCR derives from a woman younger than 30 with Graves' hyperthyroidism. Sequenced sample: blood. V usage is TRBV29-1 and J usage is TRBJ2-3, with unresolved D. This CDR3 is CSVPRLAAGLTDTQYF. The DNA for the CDR3 is TGCAGCGTTCCTCGACTGGCGGCCGGGCTCACAGATACGCAGTATTTT.